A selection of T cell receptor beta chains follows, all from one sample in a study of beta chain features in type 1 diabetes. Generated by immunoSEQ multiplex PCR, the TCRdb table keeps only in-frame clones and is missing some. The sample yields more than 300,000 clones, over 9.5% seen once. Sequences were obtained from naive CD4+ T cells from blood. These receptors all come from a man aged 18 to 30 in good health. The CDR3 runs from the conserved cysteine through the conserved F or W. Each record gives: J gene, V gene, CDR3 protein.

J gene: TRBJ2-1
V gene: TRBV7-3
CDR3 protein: CASSSRDYGEQFF

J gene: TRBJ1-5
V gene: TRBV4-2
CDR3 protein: CASSLGDRDGQPQHF

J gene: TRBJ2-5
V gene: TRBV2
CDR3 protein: CASSEAITFLETQYF

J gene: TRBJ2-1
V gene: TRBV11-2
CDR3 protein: CASRPTLEVEQFF

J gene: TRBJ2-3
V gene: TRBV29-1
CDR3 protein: CSVVVSPSTDTQYF

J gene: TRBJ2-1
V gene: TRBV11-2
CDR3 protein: CASSLGTSGNNEQFF

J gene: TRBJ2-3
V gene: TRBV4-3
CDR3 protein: CASSRAEEFSRQYF

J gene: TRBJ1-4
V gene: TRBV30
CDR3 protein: CAWSARDRGPEKLFF

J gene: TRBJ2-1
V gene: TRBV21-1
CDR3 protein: CASSSKLGTSGSGTYNEQFF

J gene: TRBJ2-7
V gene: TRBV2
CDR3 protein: CASSHRTLNHEQYF

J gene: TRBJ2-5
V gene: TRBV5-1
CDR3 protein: CASAPLAGEETQYF

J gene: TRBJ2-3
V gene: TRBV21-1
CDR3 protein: CASSKWSADTQYF

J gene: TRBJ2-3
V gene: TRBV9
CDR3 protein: CASSHEGRGAPNTQYF

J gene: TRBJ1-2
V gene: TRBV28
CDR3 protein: CASSLTGYGYTF

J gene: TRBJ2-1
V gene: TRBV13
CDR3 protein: CASTRGLAVLTTYNEQFF

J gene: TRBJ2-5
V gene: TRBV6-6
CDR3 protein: CASSYPDRGRIETQYF

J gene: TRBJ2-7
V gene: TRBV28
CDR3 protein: CASTSGGGLAGFYEQYF

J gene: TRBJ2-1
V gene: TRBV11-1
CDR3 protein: CASRPGGRHLSSYNEQFF

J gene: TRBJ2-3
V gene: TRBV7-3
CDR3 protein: CASSLMRLTGTDTQYF

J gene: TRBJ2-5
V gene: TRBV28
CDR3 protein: CASSLSGGTVRTQYF

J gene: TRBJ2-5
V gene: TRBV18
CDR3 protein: CASSQRQGVETQYF

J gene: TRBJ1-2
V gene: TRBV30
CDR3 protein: CAWEFPGQGAGGYTF

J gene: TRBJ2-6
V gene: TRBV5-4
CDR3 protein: CASSSVTGANVLTF

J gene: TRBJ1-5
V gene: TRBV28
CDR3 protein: CASSGTAQPQHF